Sequencing of this TCR beta chain was carried out in a study of T cell repertoires in cytomegalovirus infection. A note on this clonotype: Antigen specificity is unknown.

TCRdb analysed the reads with MiXCR anew, one entry per CDR3 protein. The sample includes just under 500,000 distinct CDR3 sequences, 25% to 35% seen only once; the top ten take about 17%. The CDR3 totals 14 residues. The ends were cut back, 2 bases at V and 5 bases at J, with 8 bases in the middle. The germline CDR1 and CDR2 sequences are SGDLS and YYNGEE. This receptor was identified in a human donor in good health (CMV status not recorded). Some clones in this sample may be carry-over from other donors' samples. V gene TRBV9 combines with J gene TRBJ1-6; no firm D call. This specimen was cultured PBMCs, taken from culture after CMV antigen stimulation. In DNA form, the CDR3 reads TGTGCCAGCAGCGTTGGCCCGCATAATTCACCCCTCCACTTT. Encoded protein: CASSVGPHNSPLHF.